This T cell receptor beta chain was identified during a study of T cell repertoires in cytomegalovirus infection. As for the study in general: Public TCR beta signatures provided an indication of both CMV infection and a matching HLA type.

In this sample, this clonotype turned up many times. As yet, its antigen is unknown. Each CDR3 protein is one row after TCRdb ran MiXCR on the reads. The repertoire holds 150,000 to 200,000 distinct CDR3 sequences, with nearly 9.5% as singletons. Whole-study findings and limits: Predominance within the ex vivo response was attributable to HLA-C-restricted CMV-specific TCR beta clonotypes. Adding up the frequency of public TCR beta families identified people who carried CMV plus the relevant HLA.

The TCR sequence derives from a human donor in good health (CMV status not recorded). Some clones in this sample may be carry-over from other donors' samples. What was sequenced was PBMCs.

The CDR3 region is CASRRTGIPEAFF. The CDR3 nucleotides read TGTGCCAGCAGAAGGACAGGGATCCCTGAAGCTTTCTTT. The gene calls are TRBV7-9 and TRBJ1-1; 8 positions agree with TRBD1. CDR1 and CDR2 from the germline V gene are SEHNR and FQNEAQ (reference sequence). The CDR3 is 13 residues long. V lost 6 bases and J lost 6; bases outside the gene matches: 6.